This T cell receptor (beta chain) originates from a study of cytomegalovirus exposure and HLA in healthy donors. Broader study findings: An observed cluster of highly shared sequence variants was recorded as a likely sequencing artifact. Reports showed the classifier diagnosing cytomegalovirus status with high specificity and sensitivity.

V was trimmed by 1 base and J by 4 bases, leaving 4 bases between them. The CDR3 sequence is 12 residues long. In germline, CDR1 is MDHEN, CDR2 SYDVKM. On this clone itself: The antigen is undetermined.

It was with 60 Vbeta and 13 Jbeta primers that the PCR ran. The data were produced by immunoSEQ multiplex PCR, yet TCRdb's version contains in-frame clones alone and is incomplete. The sample has 150,000 to 200,000 clones; just over 70% are singletons. The chain uses TRBV28 and TRBJ1-1; no clear D gene. The TCR sequence derives from a young man in good health and CMV-seropositive. The specimen sequenced was PBMCs. CDR3 sequence: CASSLYLTEAFF. The DNA of the CDR3 is TGTGCCAGCAGTTTATATCTCACTGAAGCTTTCTTT. Using reference TRBV28 and TRBJ1-1 for the parts outside the CDR3, the full variable domain is DVKVTQSSRYLVKRTGEKVFLECVQDMDHENMFWYRQDPGLGLRLIYFSYDVKMKEKGDIPEGYSVSREKKERFSLILESASTNQTSMYLCASSLYLTEAFFGQGTRLTVV.